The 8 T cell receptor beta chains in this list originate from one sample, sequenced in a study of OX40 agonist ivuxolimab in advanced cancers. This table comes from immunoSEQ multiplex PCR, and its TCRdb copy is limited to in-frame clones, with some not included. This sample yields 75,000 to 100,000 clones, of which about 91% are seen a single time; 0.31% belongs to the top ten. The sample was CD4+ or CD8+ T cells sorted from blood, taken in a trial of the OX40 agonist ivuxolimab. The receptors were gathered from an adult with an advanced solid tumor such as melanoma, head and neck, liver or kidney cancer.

In DNA, the CDR3 is TGTGCCAGCTCACCACGAGGACTAGCGGCTCTCTACAATGAGCAGTTCTTC. Translating gives CASSPRGLAALYNEQFF. The chain links TRBV18 to TRBJ2-1; 10 bases are a match to TRBD2. Trimming at V came to 1 base and at J to 3 bases, leaving 6 bases not matched to a gene. CDR3 length: 17 residues. The germline gives CDR1 KGHSH, CDR2 LQKENI.

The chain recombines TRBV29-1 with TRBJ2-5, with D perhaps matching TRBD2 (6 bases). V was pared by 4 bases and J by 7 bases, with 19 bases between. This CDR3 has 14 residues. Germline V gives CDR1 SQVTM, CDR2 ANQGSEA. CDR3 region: CSVGGTVISVTQYF. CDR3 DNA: TGCAGCGTTGGTGGGACTGTAATTTCGGTGACCCAGTACTTC.

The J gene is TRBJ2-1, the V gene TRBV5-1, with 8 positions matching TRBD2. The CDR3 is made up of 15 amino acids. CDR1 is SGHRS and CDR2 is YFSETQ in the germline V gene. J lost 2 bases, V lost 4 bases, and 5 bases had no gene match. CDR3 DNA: TGCGCCAGCAGCGCGGGGGGAGGGACCTACAATGAGCAGTTCTTC. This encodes CASSAGGGTYNEQFF.

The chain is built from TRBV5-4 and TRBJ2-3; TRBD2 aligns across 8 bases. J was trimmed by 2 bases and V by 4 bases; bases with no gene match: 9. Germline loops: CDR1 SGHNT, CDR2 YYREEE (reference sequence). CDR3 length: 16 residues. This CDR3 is CASSPRVAGNTDTQYF. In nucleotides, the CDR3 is TGTGCCAGCAGCCCGCGGGTAGCGGGAAACACAGATACGCAGTATTTT.

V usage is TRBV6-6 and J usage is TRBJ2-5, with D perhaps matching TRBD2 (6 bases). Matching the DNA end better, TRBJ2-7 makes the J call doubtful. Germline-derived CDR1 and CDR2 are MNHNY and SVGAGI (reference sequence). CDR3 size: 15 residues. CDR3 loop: CASTSTAGGAGEQYF. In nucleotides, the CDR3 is TGTGCCAGCACCTCTACCGCCGGGGGAGCCGGCGAGCAGTACTTC.

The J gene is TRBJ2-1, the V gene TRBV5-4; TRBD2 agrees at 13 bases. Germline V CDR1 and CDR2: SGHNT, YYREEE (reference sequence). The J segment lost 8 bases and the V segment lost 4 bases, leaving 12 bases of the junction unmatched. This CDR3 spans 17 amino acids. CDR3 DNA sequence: TGTGCCAGCAGCCGCGGACTAGCGGGAGTAGGTGGCGATGAGCAGTTCTTC. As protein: CASSRGLAGVGGDEQFF.

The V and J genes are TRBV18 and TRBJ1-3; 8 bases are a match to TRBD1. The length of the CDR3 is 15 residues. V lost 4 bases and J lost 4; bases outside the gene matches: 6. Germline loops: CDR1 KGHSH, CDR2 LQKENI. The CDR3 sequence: CASSLGQGAGNTIYF. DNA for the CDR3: TGTGCCAGCTCACTTGGACAGGGAGCGGGAAACACCATATATTTT.

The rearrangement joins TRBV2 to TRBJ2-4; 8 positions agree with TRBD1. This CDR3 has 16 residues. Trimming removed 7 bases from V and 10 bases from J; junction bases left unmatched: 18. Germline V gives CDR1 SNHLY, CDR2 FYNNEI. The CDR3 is CASNKGEQGARGIQYF. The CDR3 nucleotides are TGTGCCAGCAATAAAGGGGAGCAGGGGGCCCGGGGGATTCAGTACTTC.